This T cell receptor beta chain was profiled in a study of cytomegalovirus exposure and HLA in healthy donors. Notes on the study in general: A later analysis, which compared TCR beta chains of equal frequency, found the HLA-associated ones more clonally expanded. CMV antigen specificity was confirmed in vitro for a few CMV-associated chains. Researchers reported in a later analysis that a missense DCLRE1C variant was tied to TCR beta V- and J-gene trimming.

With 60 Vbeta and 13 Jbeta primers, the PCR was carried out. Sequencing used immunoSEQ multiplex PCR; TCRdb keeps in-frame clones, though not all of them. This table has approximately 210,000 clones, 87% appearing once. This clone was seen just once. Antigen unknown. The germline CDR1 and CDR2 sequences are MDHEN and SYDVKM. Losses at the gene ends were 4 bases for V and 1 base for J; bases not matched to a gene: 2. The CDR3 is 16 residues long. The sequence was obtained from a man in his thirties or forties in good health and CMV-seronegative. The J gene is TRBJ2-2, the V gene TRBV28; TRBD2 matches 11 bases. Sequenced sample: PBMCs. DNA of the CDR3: TGTGCCAGCAGTTGGGGGACTAGCGGGAACACCGGGGAGCTGTTTTTT. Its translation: CASSWGTSGNTGELFF.